These 8 T cell receptor beta chains were all obtained from the same sample, sequenced in a study of human T cells and chemical hapten exposure. Within the library, unique molecular identifiers were attached to each individual cDNA molecule. From the reads, TCRdb called clonotypes with MiXCR, one entry per CDR3 protein. The sample has 2,000 to 3,000 distinct CDR3 sequences; around 41% are singletons. As to treatment: therapeutic diphenylcyclopropenone sensitization with weekly scalp DPC. The specimen comprised whole blood, sampled before DPC sensitization or 2, 6, or about 24 weeks after (not recorded which). The receptors here all came from an adult with alopecia areata. Some clones in this sample may be carry-over from other donors' samples. This table probably holds off-target reads from a library built for another chain.

The chain combines TRBV4-3 with TRBJ1-2; TRBD1 agrees at 9 bases. Germline trimming cut 4 bases from V and 0 bases from J; bases unmatched to any gene: 12. Germline CDR1 and CDR2: LGHNA and YSLEER. This CDR3 has 18 residues. CDR3 region: CASSPLQGAVAPNYGYTF. CDR3 sequence (DNA): TGCGCCAGCAGCCCCTTACAGGGGGCGGTAGCCCCTAACTATGGCTACACCTTC.

V is TRBV28 and J is TRBJ1-1; TRBD1 aligns across 8 bases. Germline trimming cut 8 bases from V and 1 base from J; bases unmatched to any gene: 12. CDR1 MDHEN and CDR2 SYDVKM come from the germline V gene. This CDR3 has 16 residues. The CDR3 loop is CASPAGQEGSNTEAFF. CDR3 sequence (DNA): TGTGCCAGCCCTGCGGGACAGGAGGGTTCGAACACTGAAGCTTTCTTT.

The J gene is TRBJ2-2, the V gene TRBV6-5, with D perhaps matching TRBD2 (5 bases). This CDR3 region has 16 residues. Germline CDR1 reads MNHEY; CDR2 reads SVGAGI. The V end was cut by 4 bases, the J end by 0 bases, with 12 bases between. CDR3 sequence reads: CASSSYAGSNTGELFF. The CDR3 nucleotides are TGTGCCAGCAGTTCTTATGCGGGCTCGAACACCGGGGAGCTGTTTTTT.

In the case of this clonotype: A much larger clone sits a single nucleotide away, making a read error possible. The chain recombines TRBV28 with TRBJ2-5; D call uncertain. Germline V gene data show CDR1 as MDHEN and CDR2 as SYDVKM. The CDR3 spans 12 residues. Deletions cut 10 bases from V and 2 bases from J, with 11 bases between. CDR3 amino acids: CATITPQETQYF. Written as DNA, the CDR3 is TGTGCCACCATAACTCCTCAAGAGACCCAGTACTTC.

This clonotype appeared once. The chain joins TRBV7-2 to TRBJ1-5; TRBD1 agrees at 9 bases. Trimming took 8 bases from V and 5 from J; bases not matched to a gene: 4. The CDR3 is 13 amino acids. The V gene's germline CDR1 is SGHTA and CDR2 FQGNSA. The CDR3 DNA is TGTGCCAGCGGATGGACAGGGGATCAGCCCCAGCATTTT. Its translation: CASGWTGDQPQHF.

This clonotype was recorded once. An end of the junction does not agree with germline; a read error may underlie this. The chain uses TRBV7-9 and TRBJ2-1; no firm D call. The CDR3 extends over 14 amino acids. Germline CDR1 and CDR2: SEHNR and FQNEAQ (reference sequence). Written as DNA, the CDR3 is TGTGCCAGCAGCCCAAATCACTCCGACAATGAGCAGTTCTTC. Residues: CASSPNHSDNEQFF.

Written as DNA, the CDR3 is TGTGCCATCGGCGGAGGGTACACCGGGGAGCTGTTTTTT. It codes for CAIGGGYTGELFF. The chain combines TRBV10-3 with TRBJ2-2; TRBD2 is a possible D gene (6 bases). In germline, CDR1 is ENHRY, CDR2 SYGVKD. CDR3 size: 13 residues. V shed 8 bases and J shed 3 bases, with 10 bases lying between them.

The rearrangement links TRBV4-3 to TRBJ2-1; D is perhaps TRBD2 (6 bases). Germline V gene lookup returns CDR1 LGHNA and CDR2 YSLEER. This CDR3 is 19 amino acids long. V was clipped by 0 bases and J by 7 bases, with 25 bases between them. CDR3 coding DNA: TGCGCCAGCAGCCAAGACTCCCCCGTCTGGAGGGAACGGGGTAATGAGCAGTTCTTC. Protein product: CASSQDSPVWRERGNEQFF.